The next 22 T cell receptor beta chains were all read from a single sample in a study of vaccination effects on CD4 cells after COVID-19. The antigens for these receptors are not known. Expansion of antigen-specific CD4+ T cells with viral peptide pools was carried out by the ViraFEST assay before sequencing. With approximately 10 days of culture completed, CD4+ T cells were isolated. From March to December 2020, the person had a SARS-CoV-2 infection that was confirmed by PCR. Using immunoSEQ multiplex PCR, the repertoire was profiled, and TCRdb retains in-frame clones only, with some absent. Counted here are about 70,000 clones, over 60% occurring once; the ten biggest clones make up around 5%. The sample consisted of CD4+ T cells from PBMCs cultured with HIV peptides, taken before COVID-19 vaccination. Subset of the sample: HIV-1 Nef peptide pool negative control/reference culture. These receptors originate from a human donor who had a prior SARS-CoV-2 infection.

This chain uses TRBV6-5 with TRBJ2-1; tentatively, D is TRBD1 or TRBD2 (5 bases each). CDR1 is MNHEY, CDR2 SVGAGI, per germline. The CDR3 contains 15 residues. Trimming pared 4 bases from V and 4 bases from J, leaving 14 bases between. CDR3 amino acids: CASSSTGDRYNEQFF. CDR3 DNA: TGTGCCAGCAGTTCTACCGGGGACCGGTACAATGAGCAGTTCTTC.

The chain joins TRBV5-1 to TRBJ2-3, with 8 bases identical to TRBD2. The germline V gene has CDR1 SGHRS and CDR2 YFSETQ. The junction had 5 bases not matched to a gene; V was cut back by 2 bases and J by 6 bases. This CDR3 is 14 amino acids long. The CDR3 nucleotides read TGCGCCAGCAGCTTAGACAGCGGGAGTGATACGCAGTATTTT. It codes for CASSLDSGSDTQYF.

The V call is TRBV6-5, the J call TRBJ1-4, with 8 positions matching TRBD1. Germline-derived CDR1 and CDR2 are MNHEY and SVGAGI. The CDR3 has 15 amino acids. After removal of 6 bases from V and 5 bases from J, the junction contained 8 bases not matched to a gene. CDR3 nucleotide sequence: TGTGCCAGCAGAGGACAGGGTACCTTCAATGAAAAACTGTTTTTT. It specifies CASRGQGTFNEKLFF.

This chain links TRBV28 with TRBJ2-2; D unclear. The CDR3 runs to 14 residues. CDR1 MDHEN and CDR2 SYDVKM come from the germline V gene. The V gene lost 2 bases and the J gene lost 1 base, with 5 bases spanning the gap. This chain's CDR3 is CASSLGVNTGELFF. DNA of the CDR3: TGTGCCAGCAGTTTAGGGGTGAACACCGGGGAGCTGTTTTTT.

The chain couples TRBV6-5 to TRBJ1-1; 8 bases map to TRBD1. Germline-derived CDR1 and CDR2 are MNHEY and SVGAGI. Trimming took 5 bases from V and 5 from J; bases not matched to a gene: 4. The CDR3 is 13 amino acids. The CDR3 protein is CASSQQGVTEAFF. CDR3 in DNA: TGTGCCAGCAGTCAACAGGGGGTAACTGAAGCTTTCTTT.

This clone was recorded many times. The V and J genes are TRBV6-2 or TRBV6-3 and TRBJ1-6; 9 bases agree with TRBD1. Germline CDR1 MNHEY, CDR2 SVGEGT. The junction had 5 bases not matched to a gene; V was cut back by 6 bases and J by 2 bases. The CDR3 runs to 16 residues. CDR3 loop: CASSDRGAAYNSPLHF. DNA for the CDR3: TGTGCCAGCAGCGACAGGGGGGCGGCCTATAATTCACCCCTCCACTTT.

The chain has TRBV11-3 and TRBJ2-5; tentative D call: TRBD1 (6 bases). Trimming shortened V by 1 base and J by 3 bases, and 18 bases separated the two germline ends. This CDR3 spans 17 amino acids. CDR1 and CDR2 (germline): SGHNT, YENEEA. CDR3 loop: CASSLGLRTEMEETQYF. Written as DNA, the CDR3 is TGTGCCAGCAGCTTAGGCTTACGGACAGAGATGGAAGAGACCCAGTACTTC.

The V call is TRBV18, the J call TRBJ2-3; D unclear. Per the germline V gene, CDR1 is KGHSH and CDR2 is LQKENI. The CDR3 totals 17 residues. Trimming removed 5 bases from V and 3 bases from J, with 21 bases in between. The CDR3 loop reads CASSKSQSGVGTDTQYF. In DNA form, the CDR3 reads TGTGCCAGCTCAAAATCCCAAAGTGGGGTCGGGACAGATACGCAGTATTTT.

There are a few counts of this clone. The rearrangement joins TRBV5-6 to TRBJ2-5, with D unclear. The V end was cut by 0 bases, the J end by 7 bases, with 10 bases between. CDR1 and CDR2 (germline): SGHDT, YYEEEE. This CDR3 contains 13 residues. The CDR3 protein is CASSLVGSVTQYF. CDR3 DNA sequence: TGTGCCAGCAGCTTGGTGGGTAGTGTGACCCAGTACTTC.

The chain combines TRBV3-1 (or the pseudogene TRBV3-2) with TRBJ2-5; 7 bases are a match to TRBD1. The length of the CDR3 is 14 residues. Trimming cost V 4 bases and J 1 base; bases outside gene matches: 3. In germline, CDR1 is LGHDT, CDR2 YNNKEL (reference sequence). CDR3 amino acids: CASSRGTVQETQYF. The CDR3 coding sequence is TGTGCCAGCAGCCGAGGGACAGTCCAAGAGACCCAGTACTTC.

This sequence joins TRBV5-5 and TRBJ1-1; 8 bases fit TRBD1. This CDR3 has 14 amino acids. V lost 3 bases and J lost 6; bases outside the gene matches: 7. Germline V gene data show CDR1 as SGHKS and CDR2 as YYEKEE (reference sequence). Written as DNA, the CDR3 is TGTGCCAGCAGCTCGCTGGACAGGGTCGCTGAAGCTTTCTTT. As protein: CASSSLDRVAEAFF.

J is TRBJ2-3 and V is TRBV5-1, with 7 positions matching TRBD2. V shed 0 bases and J 5 bases; nucleotides not matched to a gene: 9. This CDR3 contains 16 residues. Germline values: CDR1 SGHRS, CDR2 YFSETQ. The CDR3 nucleotides read TGCGCCAGCAGCTTGGCCCGGAGCGGGACTGGAGATACGCAGTATTTT. It specifies CASSLARSGTGDTQYF.

V gene TRBV6-5 combines with J gene TRBJ2-7, with D possibly matching TRBD2 (5 bases). V lost 5 bases and J 0 bases, leaving 11 bases between the germline ends. The CDR3 has 14 residues. The germline CDR1 and CDR2 sequences are MNHEY and SVGAGI. The CDR3 reads CASSPRRNSYEQYF. The CDR3 nucleotides read TGTGCCAGCAGTCCCCGGAGGAACTCCTACGAGCAGTACTTC.

The V call is TRBV20-1, the J call TRBJ2-7, with 12 bases that match TRBD2. V gave up 6 bases and J gave up 1 base; unmatched junction bases: 13. This CDR3 spans 17 amino acids. Germline lookup yields CDR1 DFQATT and CDR2 SNEGSKA (reference sequence). The CDR3 coding sequence is TGCAGTGCCAGTCTGGAACTAGCGGGAGGCACATCCTACGAGCAGTACTTC. Protein product: CSASLELAGGTSYEQYF.

The rearrangement joins TRBV28 to TRBJ2-7, with D possibly being TRBD1 or TRBD2 (6 bases each). CDR3 length equals 14 residues. With 8 bases removed from V and 1 base from J, the gap between germline ends came to 15 bases. Germline V gene data show CDR1 as MDHEN and CDR2 as SYDVKM. CDR3 residues: CASGTVGGSYEQYF. The CDR3 region has the DNA TGTGCCAGCGGGACCGTAGGGGGGTCCTACGAGCAGTACTTC.

The chain recombines TRBV6-2 or TRBV6-3 with TRBJ1-1; 7 bases match TRBD1. Looked up from germline, CDR1 is MNHEY and CDR2 is SVGEGT. The junction had 6 bases not matched to a gene; V was cut back by 3 bases and J by 2 bases. CDR3 size: 15 residues. The CDR3 nucleotides read TGTGCCAGCAGTTATGGACAGGCTGGAAACACTGAAGCTTTCTTT. The encoded protein is CASSYGQAGNTEAFF.

V gene TRBV5-1 combines with J gene TRBJ2-1; D remains unclear. The germline V and J ends were trimmed by 2 bases and 6 bases, with 6 bases remaining between them. This CDR3 spans 12 amino acids. CDR1 and CDR2 from the germline V gene are SGHRS and YFSETQ. DNA for the CDR3: TGCGCCAGCAGCTTAGATAGCAATGAGCAGTTCTTC. Encoded protein: CASSLDSNEQFF.

V usage is TRBV7-2 and J usage is TRBJ1-5; a weak D match, TRBD1 (6 bases). Germline-derived CDR1 and CDR2 are SGHTA and FQGNSA. The V end was cut by 3 bases, the J end by 0 bases, with 12 bases between. The CDR3 covers 16 residues. The CDR3 nucleotides read TGTGCCAGCAGCTTGGGAGGGGGGATTAGCAATCAGCCCCAGCATTTT. Protein product: CASSLGGGISNQPQHF.

The chain links TRBV2 to TRBJ1-5; maybe TRBD1 (5 bases). V dropped 6 bases and J dropped 1 base, with 13 bases sitting between them. In germline, CDR1 is SNHLY, CDR2 FYNNEI. The CDR3 runs to 15 residues. The chain's CDR3 is CASRGHRGSNQPQHF. CDR3 sequence (DNA): TGTGCCAGCAGAGGACACCGGGGCAGCAATCAGCCCCAGCATTTT. Supplemented by reference TRBV2 and TRBJ1-5, the full variable domain reads EPEVTQTPSHQVTQMGQEVILRCVPISNHLYFYWYRQILGQKVEFLVSFYNNEISEKSEIFDDQFSVERPDGSNFTLKIRSTKLEDSAMYFCASRGHRGSNQPQHFGDGTRLSIL.

The chain employs TRBV4-2 and TRBJ2-3, with 7 bases aligning to TRBD2. Germline values: CDR1 LGHNA, CDR2 YNFKEQ. Trimming took 3 bases from V and 0 from J; bases not matched to a gene: 6. The CDR3 runs 16 residues. CDR3 region: CASSHALAPSTDTQYF. For the CDR3, the DNA is TGTGCCAGCAGCCATGCACTAGCGCCCAGCACAGATACGCAGTATTTT.

The chain links TRBV12-3 or TRBV12-4 to TRBJ1-1; D is undetermined. Trimming took off 3 bases at V and 4 bases at J, with 9 bases between the two ends. The CDR3 covers 13 residues. In DNA, the CDR3 is TGTGCCAGCAGTTTCTCAGCAGGCACTGAAGCTTTCTTT. It translates to CASSFSAGTEAFF.

The chain couples TRBV2 to TRBJ2-1, with 9 bases lining up with TRBD2. The V segment lost 4 bases and the J segment 3 bases; nucleotides outside the gene matches: 7. Germline V CDR1 and CDR2: SNHLY, FYNNEI. The CDR3 runs 16 residues. DNA for the CDR3: TGTGCCAGCAGTGCTCTGGCTAGCGGGAACTACAATGAGCAGTTCTTC. Translating gives CASSALASGNYNEQFF.